Described below is a single TCR beta chain sequence and its context. Its binding antigen is unknown. No quality values exist for individual bases; no much larger clone is one base distant. According to the germline V gene (reference sequence), CDR1 reads SEHNR and CDR2 reads FQNEAQ. V lost 5 bases and J lost 10 bases, and the count of bases not matched to a germline gene is 7. There are 12 amino acids in the CDR3, from cysteine to phenylalanine inclusive. Solely the CDR3 DNA is kept, with 36 bases framed from the first base. The sample originates from a study of cytomegalovirus exposure and HLA in healthy donors (TCRdb year 2017). General notes on the study: In an earlier analysis of some 610 of the donors, about 270 Gb of sequence data and approximately 100 million unique TCR beta sequences from about 180 million T cells were reported. Of the 300 to 450 genotyped donors, over 70% fell in the genetic ancestry cluster associated with self-reported Caucasian donors. Every repertoire in the discovery cohort had been generated on one and the same sequencing platform. Besides the first cohort of 500 to 700 subjects, a separate validation cohort made up of 90 to 150 different subjects was used. In the later analysis, no new phenotypic data were used to find candidate immune exposures; instead, reliance was placed on TCR beta sequences and their occurrence across donors. The study used immunosequencing to profile the T cell repertoires of about 670 subjects and linked those repertoires to cytomegalovirus serostatus. In an earlier analysis of over 550 of the donors, high-throughput TCR beta sequencing was used to judge whether each TCR beta V gene segment behaved as functional or pseudogenic. Donor age, sex, ethnicity and CMV serostatus were compiled alongside the repertoire data. To study patterns of TCR occurrence, a later analysis re-analyzed previously published TCR beta repertoires from 666 donors and added high-resolution HLA genotyping. On average, roughly 240,000 unique TCR beta nucleotide sequences were sequenced per donor among about 400 genotyped donors of the cohort, with roughly 18% of those sequences being non-productive. Four or five DR-DQ haplotypes were handled as single units for association and clustering, since linkage in the cohort was strong. To predict cytomegalovirus infection status, the study combined high-throughput TCR immunosequencing, statistical association of individual TCRs with disease status, and machine learning. An early release that covered some 630 HLA-typed donors contained about 300 gigabases of sequencing data and tens of millions of unique TCR sequences. Class I and class II HLA loci were covered by the typing at four-digit resolution. A later genetic analysis used genome-wide SNP genotypes for 398 of the 666 donors, treating that subset as a discovery cohort. The aim of the study was to test whether cataloging public T cell receptors could identify signatures of past pathogen exposure. Typing coverage varied by locus: about 620-630 donors for A, B, C, DRB1 and DQB1; some 520 for DQA1; over 600 for DPA1; more than 450 for DPB1. Study-wide conclusions, independent of this receptor: A later analysis found that TCR association rates varied across HLA loci, with DRB1 alleles showing the most associated TCRs and HLA-C alleles the fewest. Compared with the approximately 670-donor mean, donors in an Asian-associated ancestry cluster had fewer N-insertions in productive TCRs, according to a later genetic analysis. Seventeen rarely observed V segments, including chromosome 9 orphons, were excluded from the earlier analysis of several hundred of the donors because counts were too low. The presence/absence analyses assumed that sequencing depth was roughly uniform across donors, and that assumption may not be true. According to a later analysis, most CMV-associated TCR beta chains appeared to be HLA-restricted, and the HLA associations seemed to be driven largely by CMV exposure. Correlated functional status among segregating V segments might reflect linkage disequilibrium, but an unknown experimental factor could not be ruled out. Three of the identified cytomegalovirus-associated TCR beta chains were confirmed in vitro to be specific for cytomegalovirus antigens. Broadly in line with IMGT annotations, most TCR beta V segments showed up in productive rearrangements about 90% or about 30% of the time in an earlier analysis of 587 of the donors. This cohort had only TCR beta chains sequenced, and the lack of alpha or paired-chain data limited which features could be detected. V-gene and J-gene trimming of TCR beta chains was associated with a missense DCLRE1C variant in a later genetic analysis, and the association was replicated in an independent cohort. A later analysis found that HLA-associated TCR beta chains were more clonally expanded and had lower generation probabilities than equally common non-associated chains. When HLA alleles, especially DR and DQ, strongly co-occurred, attributing TCR associations to individual alleles was difficult. A further reported finding was that TCR beta sequences accurately predicted the HLA-A and HLA-B alleles for most subjects in the first cohort. Cytomegalovirus status was reported to be diagnosed by the classifier with high specificity and sensitivity in both the original and validation cohorts. In a later analysis, several top co-occurrence clusters were reported to appear linked to parvovirus B19, influenza, CMV and Epstein-Barr virus. For the cohort, immune exposure information was limited to CMV serostatus. Some IMGT-functional V segments, including TRBV6-2 and TRBV6-3, could not be distinguished by the 87-base-pair reads and were therefore excluded. The authors suggested that the approach could potentially be generalized to other disease states and immunological phenotypes. Because HLA typing was unavailable for some donors at each locus, only the typed subset was used in association tests. The study listed 170 or so TCR beta chains as associated with cytomegalovirus. A cluster of highly shared sequence variants was judged likely to be a technical artifact of the sequencing pipeline. In a later analysis, 16,951 TCR beta sequences were associated with specific HLA alleles at a false discovery rate of 0.05. While some public TCRs were present in many individuals, most TCR sequences turned up only very rarely across donors.

The cohort comprised 670 or so healthy bone marrow donors. At the time of sampling, all cohort members were nominally healthy, though unrecorded immune exposures were likely present. Of the approximately 700 cohort members, just under 300 had a positive CMV serostatus and about 350 had a negative one, while no CMV serostatus was recorded for the donor. A peripheral blood sample was provided by each donor, and peripheral blood mononuclear cells were used for TCR beta sequencing. Genomic DNA was extracted from the blood cell samples with the Qiagen DNeasy Blood Extraction Kit. Library creation used the immunoSEQ multiplex PCR assay. For the multiplex PCR, a mixture combining 60 forward primers for TCR Vbeta segments and 13 reverse primers for TCR Jbeta segments was used. A multiplex PCR assay on genomic DNA amplified the CDR3 region of rearranged TCR beta genes. On the Illumina HiSeq System, the amplified TCR beta libraries were sequenced as 87-base-pair reads. In the paper's pipeline: A later analysis counted about 82 million unique TCR beta chains across the 666 repertoires, and about 10 million of these chains were shared by at least two donors. Raw reads were error-corrected and collapsed into unique sequences by a nearest-neighbor algorithm in which closely related sequences were merged to remove PCR and sequencing errors. CDR3 sequences were aligned to IMGT reference sequences to assign V, D and J gene segments. For a sequence to be retained, a match of at least six nucleotides to both a V gene segment and a J gene segment was required. Rearrangements were classified as productive when the CDR3 lacked stop codons and remained in frame with V and J, and all other rearrangements were classified as non-productive. Following IMGT convention, CDR3 was defined as the stretch from the second conserved V-encoded cysteine to the conserved J-encoded phenylalanine. In an earlier analysis of more than 550 of the donors, sequences lacking an unambiguous match to a single V gene segment were excluded. An earlier analysis of a few hundred of the donors called V segments functional above 56.7% productive rearrangements and segregating when the between-donor standard deviation exceeded 5%. A statistical classification framework was built for diagnosing cytomegalovirus status from the catalog of TCR beta chain sequences. In a later analysis, V and J genes were assigned by comparing TCR nucleotide sequences against IMGT/GENE-DB human TR gene sequences. In a later analysis, CDR3 sequences and most-parsimonious VDJ recombination scenarios were assigned using the TCRdist pipeline. In a later analysis, each TCR beta chain was defined by its CDR3 amino acid sequence together with its V-gene family, and reads without a unique V-gene family were excluded. A later analysis removed 500 to 650 highly shared, low-generation-probability nucleotide sequences to deal with suspected cross-contamination and a sequencing artifact. A later analysis calculated a clonal expansion index for each public chain from normalized within-repertoire ranks of inferred template counts. Generation probabilities in a later analysis came from a VDJ recombination model fitted to out-of-frame rearrangements, and those results were checked against IGoR. A later analysis scored TCR-TCR, TCR-HLA and TCR-CMV co-occurrence with hypergeometric tests, applying a repertoire-size bias correction to TCR pairs. False discovery rates were estimated in a later analysis by permuting HLA or CMV assignments 20 times. A later analysis grouped co-occurring TCRs with DBSCAN, adding TCRdist sequence similarity when clustering within HLA-allele-positive subsets. Repertoires with fewer than 30,000 or more than 120,000 public chains were left out of co-occurrence clustering, as were four to six repertoires with anomalous nucleotide sharing. The clones in this table, taken by TCRdb from immuneACCESS, are in-frame only. Not every clone is retained; where verified, under half of the shortfall comes from an unresolved V gene, and the cause of the rest is unknown. V and J calls and clone size are copied from that table; D and trimming were computed from the DNA. The sample records about 130,000 clones, around 72% of which are singletons. The top ten clones comprise about 2.6% of the sample.

Recombination linked TRBV7-9 to TRBJ1-1, with 7 middle bases fitting TRBD1. The specimen was PBMCs. This clonotype was obtained from a human donor in good health. The DNA is TGTGCCAGCAGCCAAACGACAGGGCGAGCTTTCTTT. Its translation reads: CASSQTTGRAFF. With all but the CDR3 taken from the reference TRBV7-9 and TRBJ1-1 genes, the full variable domain is: DTGVSQNPRHKITKRGQNVTFRCDPISEHNRLYWYRQTLGQGPEFLTYFQNEAQLEKSRLLSDRFSAERPKGSFSTLEIQRTEQGDSAMYLCASSQTTGRAFFGQGTRLTVV.